The T cell receptor beta chain under discussion was sequenced for a study of blood T cell repertoires in COVID-19. Study information: COVID-19 samples collected from the United States, Italy and Spain covered acute and convalescent phases. PBMCs, B-cell-depleted T cells, or T cells provided the cDNA or gDNA that made up the material.

Repertoires were generated with immunoSEQ multiplex PCR, while TCRdb's copy carries only in-frame clones and drops some. The sample lists some 48,000 clones; about 83% were seen once. Trimming cost V 8 bases and J 5 bases; bases outside gene matches: 4. This CDR3 region has 12 residues. CDR1 MDHEN and CDR2 SYDVKM come from the germline V gene. What was sequenced was peripheral blood. The chain recombines TRBV28 with TRBJ1-2, with 8 bases that match TRBD1. The source of this sequence is a woman aged 55 to 70 with acute or convalescent COVID-19. In DNA, the CDR3 is TGTGCCAGCCGAACAGGGGGATATGGCTACACCTTC. Translation: CASRTGGYGYTF.